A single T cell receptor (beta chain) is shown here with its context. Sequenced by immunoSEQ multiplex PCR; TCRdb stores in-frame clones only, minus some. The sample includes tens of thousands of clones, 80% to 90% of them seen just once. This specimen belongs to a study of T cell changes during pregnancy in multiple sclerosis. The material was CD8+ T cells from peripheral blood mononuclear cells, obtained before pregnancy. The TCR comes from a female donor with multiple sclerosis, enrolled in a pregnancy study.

The CDR3 DNA sequence: TGTGCCAGCAGCCCCAGACTAGCGGGAGGGTACGAGCAGTACTTC. Translated, it gives CASSPRLAGGYEQYF. The chain joins TRBV9 to TRBJ2-7, with 14 bases fitting TRBD2. The V segment lost 4 bases and the J segment 4 bases; nucleotides outside the gene matches: 4. This CDR3 comprises 15 residues. Germline V CDR1 and CDR2: SGDLS, YYNGEE.